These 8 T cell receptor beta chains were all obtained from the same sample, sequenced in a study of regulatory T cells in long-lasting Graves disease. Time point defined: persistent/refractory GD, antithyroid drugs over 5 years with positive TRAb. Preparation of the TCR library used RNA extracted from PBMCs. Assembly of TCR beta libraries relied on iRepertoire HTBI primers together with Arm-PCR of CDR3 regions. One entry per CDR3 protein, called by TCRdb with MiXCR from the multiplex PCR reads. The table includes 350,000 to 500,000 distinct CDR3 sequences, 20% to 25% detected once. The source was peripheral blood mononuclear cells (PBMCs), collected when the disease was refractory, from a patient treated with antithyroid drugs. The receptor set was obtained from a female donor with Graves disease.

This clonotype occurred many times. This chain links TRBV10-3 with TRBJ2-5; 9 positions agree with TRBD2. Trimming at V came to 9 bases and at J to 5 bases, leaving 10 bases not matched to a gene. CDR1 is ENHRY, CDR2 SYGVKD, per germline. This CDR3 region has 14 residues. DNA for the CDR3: TGTGCCATAATGGGTAGCGGGAGTTCCGAGACCCAGTACTTC. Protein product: CAIMGSGSSETQYF.

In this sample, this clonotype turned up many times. The DNA of the CDR3 is TGTGCCAGCAGTTGGGCGACAAGCTCCTACAATGAGCAGTTCTTC. It specifies CASSWATSSYNEQFF. This sequence joins TRBV2 and TRBJ2-1; D gene ambiguous. From germline, CDR1 is SNHLY and CDR2 FYNNEI. V was shortened by 5 bases and J by 0 bases, with 11 bases between the two germline ends. This CDR3 region has 15 residues.

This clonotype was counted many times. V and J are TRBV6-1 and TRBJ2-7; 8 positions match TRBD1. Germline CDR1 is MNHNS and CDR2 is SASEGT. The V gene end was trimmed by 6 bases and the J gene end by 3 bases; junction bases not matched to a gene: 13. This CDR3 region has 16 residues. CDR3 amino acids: CASSATHRTGNYEQYF. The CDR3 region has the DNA TGTGCCAGCAGCGCGACGCACCGGACAGGGAACTACGAGCAGTACTTC.

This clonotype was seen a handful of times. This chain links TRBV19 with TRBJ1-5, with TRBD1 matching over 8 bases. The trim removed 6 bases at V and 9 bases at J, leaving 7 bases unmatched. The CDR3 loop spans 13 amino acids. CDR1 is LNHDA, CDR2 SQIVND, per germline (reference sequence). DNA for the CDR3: TGTGCCAGTAGCGACAGGGGTGTAGGGCCCCAGCATTTT. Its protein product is CASSDRGVGPQHF.

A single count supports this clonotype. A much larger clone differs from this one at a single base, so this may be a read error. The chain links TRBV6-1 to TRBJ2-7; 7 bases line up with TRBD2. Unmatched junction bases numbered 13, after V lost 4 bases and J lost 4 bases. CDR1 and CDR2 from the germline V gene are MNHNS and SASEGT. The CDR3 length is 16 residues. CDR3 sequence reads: CASSGLGPSGGYEQYF. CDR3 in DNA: TGTGCCAGCAGTGGTTTGGGGCCTAGCGGTGGGTACGAGCAGTACTTC.

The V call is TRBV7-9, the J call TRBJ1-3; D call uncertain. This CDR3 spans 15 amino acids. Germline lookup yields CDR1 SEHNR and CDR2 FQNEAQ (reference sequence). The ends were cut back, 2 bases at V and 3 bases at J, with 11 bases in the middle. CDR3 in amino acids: CASSLTQPIGNTIYF. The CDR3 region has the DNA TGTGCCAGCAGCTTAACCCAGCCAATTGGAAACACCATATATTTT.

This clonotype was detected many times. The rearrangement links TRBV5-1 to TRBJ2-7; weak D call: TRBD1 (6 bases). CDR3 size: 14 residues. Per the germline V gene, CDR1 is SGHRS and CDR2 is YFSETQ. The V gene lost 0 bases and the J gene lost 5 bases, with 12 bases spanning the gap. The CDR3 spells CASSLGQGIDEQYF. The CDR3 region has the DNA TGCGCCAGCAGCTTGGGGCAGGGGATCGACGAGCAGTACTTC. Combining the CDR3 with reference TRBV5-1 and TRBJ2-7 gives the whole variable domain KAGVTQTPRYLIKTRGQQVTLSCSPISGHRSVSWYQQTPGQGLQFLFEYFSETQRNKGNFPGRFSGRQFSNSRSEMNVSTLELGDSALYLCASSLGQGIDEQYFGPGTRLTVT.

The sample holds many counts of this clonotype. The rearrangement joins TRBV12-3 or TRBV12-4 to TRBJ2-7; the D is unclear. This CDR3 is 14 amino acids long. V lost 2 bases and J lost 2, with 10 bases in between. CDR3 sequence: CASSLWGITYEQYF. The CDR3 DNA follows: TGTGCCAGCAGTTTATGGGGTATAACCTACGAGCAGTACTTC.